These T cell receptor beta chains were read from a single sample in a study of blood T cell repertoires in COVID-19. TCRdb's copy holds only in-frame clones and misses some; the assay was immunoSEQ multiplex PCR. The sample consists of around 230,000 clones, over 70% of them appearing once. Sequenced input: peripheral blood. Receptors were obtained from a woman between 45 and 65 years old with acute or convalescent COVID-19. The CDR3 runs from the conserved cysteine through the conserved F or W. Each record gives: J gene, clone size, V gene, D gene, CDR3 protein, CDR3 DNA. A D gene is named only where the DNA matches it firmly. Some rows have no size entry. The others give once, few or many, or a class for an expanded clone.

TRBJ2-7,NA,TRBV28,TRBD1,CASSAGTGSYEQYF,TGTGCCAGCAGTGCCGGGACAGGTTCCTACGAGCAGTACTTC
TRBJ1-4,NA,TRBV28,TRBD1,CASSRDREGEKLFF,TGTGCCAGCAGTAGAGACAGGGAAGGTGAAAAACTGTTTTTT
TRBJ2-4,NA,TRBV28,TRBD2,CASSLLSSGFKAKNIQYF,TGTGCCAGCAGTCTCCTTTCTAGCGGGTTTAAAGCCAAAAACATTCAGTACTTC
TRBJ2-3,NA,TRBV19,NA,CASSPEGGARADTQYF,TGTGCCAGTAGCCCAGAAGGGGGGGCGCGGGCAGATACGCAGTATTTT
TRBJ2-7,many,TRBV27,NA,CASSSQGYEQYF,TGTGCCAGCAGTTCCCAGGGATACGAGCAGTACTTC
TRBJ2-3,NA,TRBV5-4,NA,CASSSPSPSTDTQYF,TGTGCCAGCAGCTCGCCCAGTCCTAGCACAGATACGCAGTATTTT
TRBJ2-3,NA,TRBV28,TRBD2,CASSLGIAGVADTQYF,TGTGCCAGCAGTCTCGGGATAGCGGGAGTCGCAGATACGCAGTATTTT
TRBJ2-2,NA,TRBV29-1,TRBD2,CSVEPTGGLAGGQYTGELFF,TGCAGCGTTGAACCAACGGGGGGACTAGCGGGAGGTCAATATACCGGGGAGCTGTTTTTT
TRBJ2-3,NA,TRBV13,NA,CASSLLGREGTDTQYF,TGTGCCAGCAGCTTATTAGGGAGAGAGGGTACAGATACGCAGTATTTT
TRBJ1-1,NA,TRBV28,NA,CASSPVRGEAFF,TGTGCCAGCAGTCCTGTACGGGGTGAAGCTTTCTTT
TRBJ2-3,NA,TRBV6-5,NA,CASSPGDRTDTQYF,TGTGCCAGCAGCCCAGGGGACCGAACAGATACGCAGTATTTT
TRBJ2-5,NA,TRBV28,NA,CASSEVGQETQYF,TGTGCCAGCAGCGAGGTCGGCCAAGAGACCCAGTACTTC
TRBJ1-2,once,TRBV7-9,NA,CASTLGAPNYGYTF,TGTGCCAGCACCCTGGGAGCGCCTAACTATGGCTACACCTTC
TRBJ2-2,NA,TRBV2,NA,CASRDSKNTGELFF,TGTGCCAGCAGGGACTCGAAGAACACCGGGGAGCTGTTTTTT
TRBJ2-7,NA,TRBV28,TRBD1,CASRSQGAYEQYF,TGTGCCAGCAGGAGCCAGGGGGCCTACGAGCAGTACTTC
TRBJ1-3,NA,TRBV9,TRBD1,CASSVETGYSGNTIYF,TGTGCCAGCAGCGTAGAGACAGGGTACTCTGGAAACACCATATATTTT
TRBJ2-3,NA,TRBV7-9,NA,CASSPRDTSTDTQYF,TGTGCCAGCAGTCCCCGTGACACGAGCACAGATACGCAGTATTTT
TRBJ2-7,few,TRBV5-1,TRBD1,CARGFCRRDRETYEQYF,TGCGCCAGAGGTTTTTGCCGCCGGGACAGGGAGACCTACGAGCAGTACTTC
TRBJ2-1,NA,TRBV4-2,TRBD2,CASSPSSGNEQFF,TGTGCCAGCAGCCCTTCTAGCGGCAATGAGCAGTTCTTC
TRBJ1-5,NA,TRBV28,NA,CASSPSLRPRRGQPQHF,TGTGCCAGCAGTCCTTCCCTTCGGCCCCGTCGGGGTCAGCCCCAGCATTTT
TRBJ2-1,NA,TRBV24-1,TRBD2,CATSEGAGVHEQFF,TGTGCCACCAGTGAGGGAGCGGGAGTGCATGAGCAGTTCTTC
TRBJ2-3,once,TRBV28,NA,CASSAYSSPSTDTQYF,TGTGCCAGCAGCGCTTACTCATCCCCTAGCACAGATACGCAGTATTTT
TRBJ1-2,few,TRBV6-5,NA,CASRKNQGRDTF,TGTGCCAGCAGGAAAAATCAAGGTCGGGACACCTTC
TRBJ1-2,NA,TRBV18,NA,CASSPQGYGYTF,TGTGCCAGCTCACCACAGGGGTATGGCTACACCTTC
TRBJ2-7,NA,TRBV6-6,TRBD2,CASSSGTSDEQYF,TGTGCCAGCAGTTCGGGGACTAGTGACGAGCAGTACTTC